In its sample, the clone carrying this T cell receptor beta chain was seen a few times. As yet, its antigen is unknown. Every one of the patients relapsed after autologous stem cell transplantation (brentuximab vedotin exposure was variable). These data come from a study of PD-1 blockade in classical Hodgkin lymphoma. The V gene lost 3 bases and the J gene lost 0 bases, with 11 bases spanning the gap. Germline CDR1 KGHSH, CDR2 LQKENI. The CDR3 contains 15 residues. The protocol was immunoSEQ multiplex PCR, while the TCRdb copy is restricted to in-frame clones and leaves out a portion. The table has approximately 19,000 clones, around four fifths seen once. The study's findings and limits: Why repertoires differed is undefined; disease activity or prior therapy possibly contributed. Unlike CD8+ TCR diversity, which did not rise significantly by C4D1, CD4+ TCR diversity did.

Material: peripheral blood mononuclear cells (PBMCs), obtained before the second cycle of nivolumab. This receptor was identified in a human donor with classical Hodgkin lymphoma. The chain is built from TRBV18 and TRBJ1-1; D is unresolved. In DNA, the CDR3 is TGTGCCAGCTCACCCCTGGGGTCTATGAACACTGAAGCTTTCTTT. Protein: CASSPLGSMNTEAFF.